These 17 T cell receptor beta chains came from one sample sequenced in a study of regulatory T cells in long-lasting Graves disease. Investigators prepared the TCR beta libraries by applying iRepertoire HTBI primers and Arm-PCR of CDR3 regions. TCRdb called the multiplex PCR reads again in MiXCR, with one record for every CDR3 protein. Of about 420,000 distinct CDR3 sequences listed, approximately 16% are singletons. Sample time point: newly diagnosed GD, antithyroid drugs for less than 3 months. RNA extracted from PBMCs served as the sequencing template. This sample was also put to use in a study of T cells in Graves' hyperthyroidism and ophthalmopathy.

Sequencing was performed on peripheral blood mononuclear cells (PBMCs), taken at new diagnosis, from a patient treated with antithyroid drugs. The receptors stem from a woman aged 18-30 years with Graves disease.

This clonotype has at least ten counts. V gene TRBV12-3 or TRBV12-4 combines with J gene TRBJ2-1, with D hard to call. V lost 3 bases and J 0 bases, leaving 12 bases between the germline ends. The CDR3 covers 16 residues. Written as DNA, the CDR3 is TGTGCCAGCAGTTTTGAACTTGGAAGCTCCTACAATGAGCAGTTCTTC. This sequence encodes CASSFELGSSYNEQFF.

This clonotype was counted many times. The chain couples TRBV27 to TRBJ2-2; TRBD2 agrees at 7 bases. Germline assignment: CDR1 MNHEY and CDR2 SMNVEV (reference sequence). This CDR3 has 16 amino acids. V lost 3 bases to trimming and J lost 5 bases; unmatched junction nucleotides: 9. CDR3: CASSFIAGEGTGELFF. In nucleotides, the CDR3 is TGTGCCAGCAGTTTCATTGCGGGAGAGGGGACCGGGGAGCTGTTTTTT.

The sample holds many counts of this clonotype. The J gene is TRBJ2-5, the V gene TRBV15, with D tentatively TRBD2 (6 bases). V was clipped by 3 bases and J by 5 bases, with 16 bases between them. The CDR3 extends over 15 amino acids. CDR1 LNHNV and CDR2 YYDKDF come from the germline V gene (reference sequence). CDR3 nucleotides: TGTGCCACCAGCAGTAACGGTGGGAGGAGTGAGACCCAGTACTTC. Encoded protein: CATSSNGGRSETQYF.

This chain uses TRBV6-1 with TRBJ2-2; D gene ambiguous. Per the germline V gene, CDR1 is MNHNS and CDR2 is SASEGT. The CDR3 consists of 13 residues. Between the trimmed V and J ends, which lost 8 bases and 0 bases, there was a span of 7 bases. The CDR3 nucleotides read TGTGCCAGCGTGAACACGAACACCGGGGAGCTGTTTTTT. Amino acids: CASVNTNTGELFF.

This clonotype was found many times. V gene TRBV28 combines with J gene TRBJ2-7; the D is unclear. Trimming removed 3 bases at V and 2 bases at J, with 20 bases between. Germline V CDR1 and CDR2: MDHEN, SYDVKM. This CDR3 spans 17 amino acids. CDR3 nucleotide sequence: TGTGCCAGCAGTTTTAGGGTTTCGTACAGTAGAACCTACGAGCAGTACTTC. Translated, it gives CASSFRVSYSRTYEQYF.

In its sample, this clonotype was seen many times. The V and J genes are TRBV28 and TRBJ2-7, with 8 bases matching TRBD2. J gave up 3 bases and V 5 bases, and 6 bases lay outside the gene matches. Germline V gene data show CDR1 as MDHEN and CDR2 as SYDVKM. This CDR3 spans 14 amino acids. CDR3 in amino acids: CASSGETSVYEQYF. CDR3 nucleotides: TGTGCCAGCAGTGGCGAGACTAGCGTCTACGAGCAGTACTTC.

This clonotype was found many times. The V call is TRBV27, the J call TRBJ2-1; D may be TRBD1 (6 bases). Germline V gene data show CDR1 as MNHEY and CDR2 as SMNVEV (reference sequence). Trimming removed 6 bases at V and 3 bases at J, with 12 bases between. The CDR3 spans 14 residues. CDR3 bases: TGTGCCAGCAGCCCTGGACAGTTCTACAATGAGCAGTTCTTC. Protein product: CASSPGQFYNEQFF.

This chain links TRBV5-6 with TRBJ2-7, with 9 bases aligning to TRBD1. The CDR3 has 14 amino acids. From germline, CDR1 is SGHDT and CDR2 YYEEEE. V shed 6 bases, J shed 4 bases, and the junction held 8 bases outside the gene matches. The chain's CDR3 is CASNFGTGWYEQYF. CDR3 bases: TGTGCCAGCAACTTCGGGACAGGGTGGTACGAGCAGTACTTC.

This CDR3 reads CASSQGQAANYGYTF. CDR3 DNA: TGTGCCAGCAGCCAGGGACAGGCTGCTAACTATGGCTACACCTTC. The genes are TRBV4-2 and TRBJ1-2, with 8 nucleotides matching TRBD1. The CDR3 is 15 amino acids. Germline-derived CDR1 and CDR2 are LGHNA and YNFKEQ. V shed 3 bases, J shed 0 bases, and the junction held 3 bases outside the gene matches.

In its sample, this clonotype was seen many times. V and J are TRBV15 and TRBJ2-5; D is ambiguous. CDR1 is LNHNV and CDR2 is YYDKDF in the germline V gene (reference sequence). The CDR3 runs 15 residues. V lost 0 bases, J lost 1 base, and 9 bases lay in between. The CDR3 sequence: CATSRDWGSQETQYF. In DNA, the CDR3 is TGTGCCACCAGCAGAGATTGGGGTTCCCAAGAGACCCAGTACTTC.

Note on this clonotype: A clone one base away is much larger, so this may be a read error. J is TRBJ2-5 and V is TRBV6-2 or TRBV6-3; 9 positions agree with TRBD2. Trimming cost V 5 bases and J 1 base; bases outside gene matches: 8. The CDR3 extends over 16 amino acids. Germline V CDR1 and CDR2: MNHEY, SVGEGT. The CDR3 spells CASSIRASGVQETQYF. The CDR3 region has the DNA TGTGCCAGCAGTATTCGGGCTAGCGGGGTCCAAGAGACCCAGTACTTC.

This clonotype was seen many times. The gene calls are TRBV20-1 and TRBJ2-5; D is perhaps TRBD1 or TRBD2 (5 bases each). CDR1 is DFQATT, CDR2 SNEGSKA, per germline (reference sequence). The CDR3 is 12 amino acids. The germline V and J ends were trimmed by 6 bases and 3 bases, with 11 bases remaining between them. The CDR3 DNA is TGCAGTGCGGTCTGGGGGAAAGAGACCCAGTACTTC. This encodes CSAVWGKETQYF.

The chain combines TRBV18 with TRBJ2-7; D remains ambiguous. Trimming left V 3 bases short and J 6 bases short, with 18 bases between. The germline V gene encodes CDR1 KGHSH and CDR2 LQKENI. The CDR3 length is 15 residues. CDR3 bases: TGTGCCAGCTCACCCTCAACCGGGTCGATCGCCGAGCAGTACTTC. Translating gives CASSPSTGSIAEQYF.

V and J are TRBV19 and TRBJ2-3; D is unclear. The germline CDR1 and CDR2 sequences are LNHDA and SQIVND (reference sequence). The CDR3 has 13 amino acids. V shed 3 bases and J shed 2 bases, with 6 bases lying between them. DNA for the CDR3: TGTGCCAGTAGTATGGGGTCCACAGATACGCAGTATTTT. It codes for CASSMGSTDTQYF.

This clonotype was seen ten or more times. The chain is built from TRBV7-9 and TRBJ2-3; unclear D gene. This CDR3 contains 15 residues. Trimming removed 3 bases at V and 0 bases at J, with 10 bases between. CDR1 and CDR2 from the germline V gene are SEHNR and FQNEAQ (reference sequence). DNA for the CDR3: TGTGCCAGCAGCTTGCATGGGCCGAGCACAGATACGCAGTATTTT. It is translated as CASSLHGPSTDTQYF.

This clonotype was recorded many times. The rearrangement links TRBV10-3 to TRBJ2-7; 9 bases are a match to TRBD1. The CDR3 has 13 residues. Germline-derived CDR1 and CDR2 are ENHRY and SYGVKD. J was trimmed by 6 bases and V by 3 bases; bases with no gene match: 3. The CDR3 is CAISEGTGIEQYF. CDR3 coding DNA: TGTGCCATCAGTGAAGGGACAGGGATCGAGCAGTACTTC.

This clonotype was observed many times. The chain carries TRBV7-3 and TRBJ2-3; the match to TRBD2 covers 9 bases. The V and J ends lost 1 base and 4 bases, in that order; junction bases with no gene match: 6. The CDR3 totals 16 residues. Germline V gene data show CDR1 as SGHTA and CDR2 as FQGTGA. The CDR3 sequence: CASSLISGSFADTQYF. CDR3 nucleotide sequence: TGTGCCAGCAGCTTAATTAGCGGGAGTTTTGCAGATACGCAGTATTTT.